This passage covers 20 T cell receptor beta chains from one sample sequenced in a study of T cells in tuberculosis. Using immunoSEQ multiplex PCR, the repertoire was profiled, and TCRdb retains in-frame clones only, with some absent. The sample lists roughly 44,000 clones, 90% to 95% occurring once. The sequenced sample consisted of PBMCs. The receptors here all came from a donor aged 10-35 years with latent tuberculosis or without tuberculosis infection.

The genes are TRBV11-2 and TRBJ2-1; D might be TRBD2 (6 bases). The CDR3 loop spans 15 amino acids. From germline, CDR1 is SGHAT and CDR2 FQNNGV. Deletions cut 1 base from V and 4 bases from J, with 11 bases between. CDR3 bases: TGTGCCAGCAGCTTAGTGCTAGCGCTATACAATGAGCAGTTCTTC. It is translated as CASSLVLALYNEQFF.

The V and J genes are TRBV9 and TRBJ1-2, with TRBD1 identical over 7 bases. Germline loops: CDR1 SGDLS, CDR2 YYNGEE. The CDR3 has 15 amino acids. V was clipped by 0 bases and J by 2 bases; unmatched bases: 4. As DNA, the CDR3 is TGTGCCAGCAGCGTAGAGGACAGGTTGAACTATGGCTACACCTTC. Its translation: CASSVEDRLNYGYTF. The full variable domain, in which reference TRBV9 and TRBJ1-2 provide the parts outside the CDR3, is DSGVTQTPKHLITATGQRVTLRCSPRSGDLSVYWYQQSLDQGLQFLIQYYNGEERAKGNILERFSAQQFPDLHSELNLSSLELGDSALYFCASSVEDRLNYGYTFGSGTRLTVV.

The chain has TRBV19 and TRBJ2-7; D may be TRBD1 (6 bases). The CDR3 has 15 residues. Germline CDR1 is LNHDA and CDR2 is SQIVND (reference sequence). The V end lost 3 bases, the J end lost 4 bases, and 16 bases lay between the germline ends. CDR3 protein: CASSILTGSMYEQYF. CDR3 coding DNA: TGTGCCAGTAGTATTCTGACAGGTTCCATGTACGAGCAGTACTTC. Using reference TRBV19 and TRBJ2-7 for the parts outside the CDR3, the full variable domain is DGGITQSPKYLFRKEGQNVTLSCEQNLNHDAMYWYRQDPGQGLRLIYYSQIVNDFQKGDIAEGYSVSREKKESFPLTVTSAQKNPTAFYLCASSILTGSMYEQYFGPGTRLTVT.

This sequence joins TRBV7-2 and TRBJ1-2; the D gene is possibly TRBD1 (5 bases). The CDR3 consists of 13 residues. Trimming stripped 5 bases from V and 2 bases from J, with 9 bases between. CDR1 is SGHTA and CDR2 is FQGNSA in the germline V gene. CDR3: CASSARTNYGYTF. The CDR3, as DNA: TGTGCCAGCAGCGCTAGGACAAACTATGGCTACACCTTC.

V usage is TRBV16 and J usage is TRBJ1-1; D remains ambiguous. The CDR3 runs to 14 residues. V was pared by 4 bases and J by 6 bases, with 15 bases between. The germline V gene has CDR1 KGHSY and CDR2 FQNENV. CDR3 nucleotides: TGTGCCAGCAGCCCCCGAGGAACCGCTGCTGAAGCTTTCTTT. It yields the protein CASSPRGTAAEAFF.

The V and J genes are TRBV11-3 and TRBJ1-1, with D possibly matching TRBD1 (6 bases). V was shortened by 2 bases and J by 3 bases, with 7 bases between the two germline ends. Germline V gene sequence: CDR1 SGHNT, CDR2 YENEEA. The CDR3 is made up of 13 amino acids. DNA of the CDR3: TGTGCCAGCAGCTTAAAGGGGGACACTGAAGCTTTCTTT. Protein sequence: CASSLKGDTEAFF.

The chain joins TRBV19 to TRBJ2-3; 10 nucleotides agree with TRBD1. V was pared by 5 bases and J by 5 bases, with 4 bases of the junction left unmatched. The CDR3 extends over 14 amino acids. Germline lookup yields CDR1 LNHDA and CDR2 SQIVND (reference sequence). The CDR3 spells CASSWGQGLDTQYF. The CDR3 DNA sequence: TGTGCCAGTAGTTGGGGACAGGGGTTAGATACGCAGTATTTT.

V usage is TRBV6-1 and J usage is TRBJ2-1; D is unclear. V lost 3 bases and J 5 bases, leaving 11 bases between the germline ends. Germline V lookup: CDR1 MNHNS, CDR2 SASEGT. There are 14 residues in the CDR3. The CDR3 region is CASSDPYRDNEQFF. DNA for the CDR3: TGTGCCAGCAGTGACCCCTACCGCGACAATGAGCAGTTCTTC.

This clone was found once. The chain uses TRBV29-1 and TRBJ2-3; D unclear. CDR3 length equals 13 residues. The germline V and J ends were trimmed by 2 bases and 2 bases, with 8 bases remaining between them. Germline V gene data show CDR1 as SQVTM and CDR2 as ANQGSEA. The CDR3 loop is CSVESTHTDTQYF. The CDR3 region has the DNA TGCAGCGTTGAAAGCACGCACACAGATACGCAGTATTTT.

The chain links TRBV9 to TRBJ2-1; 11 positions agree with TRBD2. With 2 bases clipped from V and 4 bases from J, the junction kept 5 bases outside the gene matches. The germline gives CDR1 SGDLS, CDR2 YYNGEE. CDR3 size: 16 residues. CDR3 sequence reads: CASSVSGRVSYNEQFF. CDR3 coding DNA: TGTGCCAGCAGCGTTAGCGGGAGGGTTTCGTACAATGAGCAGTTCTTC.

This clone is a singleton in its sample. The CDR3 nucleotides are TGTGCCAGCAGCTTAAGGACAGGGGGTTACGAGCAGTACTTC. As protein: CASSLRTGGYEQYF. The V gene is TRBV13, the J gene TRBJ2-7; 10 bases agree with TRBD1. In germline, CDR1 is PRHDT, CDR2 FYEKMQ (reference sequence). This CDR3 contains 14 residues. J gave up 4 bases and V 2 bases, and 2 bases lay outside the gene matches.

The chain links TRBV11-1 to TRBJ1-4; TRBD1 aligns across 10 bases. Germline V CDR1 and CDR2: SGHAT, FQDESV (reference sequence). V gave up 6 bases and J gave up 10 bases; unmatched junction bases: 5. This CDR3 has 13 amino acids. The CDR3 here is CASSARTGGKLFF. As DNA, the CDR3 is TGTGCCAGCAGTGCTCGGACAGGGGGAAAACTGTTTTTT.

This clone was counted once. The chain employs TRBV6-5 and TRBJ2-2; 7 positions match TRBD1. The germline CDR1 and CDR2 sequences are MNHEY and SVGAGI. This CDR3 has 16 amino acids. Losses at the gene ends were 3 bases for V and 3 bases for J; bases not matched to a gene: 7. The CDR3: CASSYDVGQYTGELFF. As DNA, the CDR3 is TGTGCCAGCAGTTATGATGTGGGACAGTACACCGGGGAGCTGTTTTTT.

This chain joins TRBV11-2 and TRBJ1-2; D may be TRBD1 (5 bases). The CDR3 is 14 residues long. V lost 3 bases and J 3 bases, leaving 11 bases between the germline ends. CDR1 and CDR2 (germline): SGHAT, FQNNGV. The CDR3 sequence: CASSFSGGYYGYTF. For the CDR3, the DNA is TGTGCCAGCAGCTTCAGCGGGGGTTACTATGGCTACACCTTC.

The rearrangement uses TRBV27 and TRBJ1-1; a possible D gene is TRBD1 (6 bases). CDR3 length equals 15 residues. The ends were cut back, 6 bases at V and 3 bases at J, with 17 bases in the middle. Per the germline V gene, CDR1 is MNHEY and CDR2 is SMNVEV (reference sequence). CDR3 protein: CASRYRVAGDTEAFF. CDR3 coding DNA: TGTGCCAGCAGGTACAGGGTGGCCGGAGACACTGAAGCTTTCTTT.

DNA of the CDR3: TGTGCCAGCACCGCGGGGGGTAGTAATTCACCCCTCCACTTT. It specifies CASTAGGSNSPLHF. This chain links TRBV5-8 with TRBJ1-6, with TRBD1 as a possible D gene (5 bases). The V and J ends lost 6 bases and 6 bases respectively, with 13 bases between them. In germline, CDR1 is SGHTS, CDR2 YDEGEE. This CDR3 has 14 residues.

The chain carries TRBV27 and TRBJ2-3; 9 bases align to TRBD2. This CDR3 comprises 16 residues. Germline CDR1 MNHEY, CDR2 SMNVEV (reference sequence). Unmatched junction bases numbered 3, after V lost 0 bases and J lost 2 bases. CDR3 nucleotides: TGTGCCAGCAGTTTATCTGCGGGAGGGTTCACAGATACGCAGTATTTT. This translates into CASSLSAGGFTDTQYF.

The chain joins TRBV6-1 to TRBJ1-2, with TRBD1 identical over 7 bases. This CDR3 is 14 amino acids long. Germline values: CDR1 MNHNS, CDR2 SASEGT. Trimming took 9 bases from V and 3 from J; bases not matched to a gene: 10. The CDR3 DNA is TGTGCCAGTGTACCGGGGACAGCCTACTATGGCTACACCTTC. Translating it yields CASVPGTAYYGYTF.

The chain recombines TRBV27 with TRBJ1-5; maybe TRBD1 (5 bases). The V end was cut by 2 bases, the J end by 7 bases, with 18 bases between. From germline, CDR1 is MNHEY and CDR2 SMNVEV (reference sequence). The CDR3 loop spans 16 amino acids. As DNA, the CDR3 is TGTGCCAGCAGTTTAGATCGGCAGGGAAGCCGGCAGCCCCAGCATTTT. Its protein product is CASSLDRQGSRQPQHF.

This chain joins TRBV6-5 and TRBJ2-1; a possible D gene is TRBD1 (6 bases). There are 15 residues in the CDR3. CDR1 and CDR2 from the germline V gene are MNHEY and SVGAGI. V was clipped by 4 bases and J by 7 bases, with 17 bases between them. CDR3 DNA sequence: TGTGCCAGCAGTTCCTTGGGGGCGGATCGGAATGAGCAGTTCTTC. This codes for CASSSLGADRNEQFF.